This paragraph covers one T cell receptor beta chain sequence. Its antigen is currently unknown. Not enrolled were patients with uncontrolled infection, other autoimmune disease, pregnancy or lactation. Thyroid ultrasound, orbital computed tomography, clinical symptoms, and serum thyroxine and TRAb underpinned diagnoses. From RNA transcripts, TCR beta CDR3 regions were amplified. First-round RT-PCR targeting the TCR CDR3 was performed with the HTBI primer set. From the multiplex PCR reads, TCRdb called clonotypes with MiXCR, one entry per CDR3 protein. The table lists 500,000 to 750,000 distinct CDR3 sequences, around 46% of them singletons. Trimming took off 3 bases at V and 4 bases at J, with 12 bases between the two ends. Germline CDR1 reads SNHLY; CDR2 reads FYNNEI. This CDR3 is 14 amino acids long. These data originate in a study of T cells in Graves' hyperthyroidism and ophthalmopathy. Study-wide results and caveats: Most thyroid-expanded clonotypes above 0.001 were also found in blood. Separation of ophthalmopathy from stable hyperthyroidism was achieved by a 13 V-J model.

Input material: peripheral blood or thyroid tissue (not recorded which). The V and J genes are TRBV2 and TRBJ1-1, with a possible D match to TRBD1 (5 bases). This TCR derives from a woman aged 18-29 years with Graves' hyperthyroidism. CDR3 amino acids: CASSERGMSTEAFF. The CDR3 DNA follows: TGTGCCAGCAGTGAGAGGGGTATGAGCACTGAAGCTTTCTTT.